Listed here are 5 T cell receptor beta chains from one sample, sequenced in a study of shared clonotypes between healthy human individuals. Naive CD8 populations comprised CD45RO-negative cells positively selected for CCR7, excluding terminally differentiated effector memory CD45RA+ cells. The protocol was immunoSEQ multiplex PCR, while the TCRdb copy is restricted to in-frame clones and leaves out a portion. The sample lists approximately 2,000,000 clones, around 95% occurring once. The sample comprised naive CD8+ T cells from PBMCs. All receptors derive from a man in his late teens or twenties in good health. Some clones in this sample may be carry-over from other donors' samples.

The V call is TRBV2, the J call TRBJ1-3, with D possibly TRBD1 on 5 matching bases. CDR1 and CDR2 (germline): SNHLY, FYNNEI. The CDR3 contains 14 residues. V gave up 8 bases and J gave up 0 bases, with 11 bases separating them. The CDR3 spells CASPYRTSGNTIYF. The CDR3 DNA reads as TGTGCCAGCCCGTACAGGACCTCTGGAAACACCATATATTTT.

The V call is TRBV11-2, the J call TRBJ2-3, with TRBD2 as a possible D gene (5 bases). The CDR3 length is 15 residues. V was cut by 4 bases and J by 3 bases, with 14 bases left in between. Germline loops: CDR1 SGHAT, CDR2 FQNNGV. CDR3 in amino acids: CASSSPRRGTDTQYF. CDR3 nucleotides: TGTGCCAGCAGCTCCCCCCGGCGCGGGACAGATACGCAGTATTTT.

V gene TRBV10-1 combines with J gene TRBJ2-7; possibly TRBD2 for D (6 bases). CDR1 is WNHNN and CDR2 is SYGVQD in the germline V gene (reference sequence). The CDR3 covers 14 residues. Trimming removed 3 bases from V and 2 bases from J, with 11 bases in between. The CDR3 loop is CASSDRLATYEQYF. CDR3 nucleotides: TGCGCCAGCAGTGATCGGCTAGCGACCTACGAGCAGTACTTC.

This chain uses TRBV28 with TRBJ1-2; D ambiguous. The V end was cut by 3 bases, the J end by 4 bases, with 9 bases between. CDR3 length equals 13 residues. The V gene's germline CDR1 is MDHEN and CDR2 SYDVKM. CDR3 loop: CASSFGSSYGYTF. CDR3 in DNA: TGTGCCAGCAGTTTTGGGAGCAGCTATGGCTACACCTTC.

The V gene is TRBV5-1, the J gene TRBJ2-1, with 10 bases lining up with TRBD2. Germline V gene data show CDR1 as SGHRS and CDR2 as YFSETQ. The CDR3 length is 15 residues. V lost 4 bases to trimming and J lost 4 bases; unmatched junction nucleotides: 5. Here the CDR3 reads CASSDGTSVYNEQFF. CDR3 nucleotides: TGCGCCAGCAGCGACGGGACTAGCGTTTACAATGAGCAGTTCTTC.